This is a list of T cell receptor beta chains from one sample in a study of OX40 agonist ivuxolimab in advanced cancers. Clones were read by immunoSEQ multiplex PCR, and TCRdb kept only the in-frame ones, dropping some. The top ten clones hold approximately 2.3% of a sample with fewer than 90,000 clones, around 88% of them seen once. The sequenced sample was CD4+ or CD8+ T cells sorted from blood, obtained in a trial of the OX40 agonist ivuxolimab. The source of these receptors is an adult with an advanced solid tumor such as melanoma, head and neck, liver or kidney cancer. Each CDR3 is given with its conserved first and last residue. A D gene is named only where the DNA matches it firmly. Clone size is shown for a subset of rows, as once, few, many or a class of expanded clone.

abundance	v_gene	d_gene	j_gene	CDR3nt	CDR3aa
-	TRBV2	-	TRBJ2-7	TGTGCCAGCAGTGAAGGTGGTGCCTACGAGCAGTACTTC	CASSEGGAYEQYF
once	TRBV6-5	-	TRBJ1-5	TGTGCCAGCAGTTACTGGAGGGGGGGCTGTCAGCCCCAGCATTTT	CASSYWRGGCQPQHF
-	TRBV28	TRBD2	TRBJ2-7	TGTGCCAGCAGACCTCTACTAGCGGGAGGCCACTACGAGCAGTACTTC	CASRPLLAGGHYEQYF
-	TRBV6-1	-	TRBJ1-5	TGTGCCAGCAGTGAAAGCGGTGGAAATCAGCCCCAGCATTTT	CASSESGGNQPQHF
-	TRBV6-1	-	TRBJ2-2	TGTGCCAGTAACCGGGACCTGAACACCGGGGAGCTGTTTTTT	CASNRDLNTGELFF
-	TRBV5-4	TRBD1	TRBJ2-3	TGTGCCAGCAGTCGGACAGGGGCGCTGGATACGCAGTATTTT	CASSRTGALDTQYF
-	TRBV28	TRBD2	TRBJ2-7	TGTGCCAGCCTGGCTAGCGGGGGCTACGAGCAGTACTTC	CASLASGGYEQYF
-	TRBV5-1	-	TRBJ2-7	TGCGCCAGCAGCCCGACAAGCAACTCCTACGAGCAGTACTTC	CASSPTSNSYEQYF
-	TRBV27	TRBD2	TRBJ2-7	TGTGCCAGCAGTTTATTATCAACTAGCGCGGCCTACGAGCAGTACTTC	CASSLLSTSAAYEQYF
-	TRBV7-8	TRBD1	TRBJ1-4	TGTGCCAGCAGCCCTCTGGGACAGCCTTTCGGAGAAAAACTGTTTTTT	CASSPLGQPFGEKLFF
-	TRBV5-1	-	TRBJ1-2	TGCGCCAGCAGCTCGCAGGGCTATGGCTACACCTTC	CASSSQGYGYTF
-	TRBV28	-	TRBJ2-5	TGTGCCAGCAGTTACAACAGGGAGACCCAGTACTTC	CASSYNRETQYF
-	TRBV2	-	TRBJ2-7	TGTGCCAGCAGTGAGGAGGGTTTGGACGAGCAGTACTTC	CASSEEGLDEQYF
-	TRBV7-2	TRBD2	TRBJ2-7	TGTGCCAGCAGCTTTGCGGGGGGAAGCTCCTACGAGCAGTACTTC	CASSFAGGSSYEQYF
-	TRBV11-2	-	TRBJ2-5	TGTGCCAGCAGCCCTGGTAACAGCCTACAAGAGACCCAGTACTTC	CASSPGNSLQETQYF
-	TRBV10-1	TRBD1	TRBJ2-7	TGCGCCAGCAGTGTAGGACAGGGCTACGAGCAGTACTTC	CASSVGQGYEQYF
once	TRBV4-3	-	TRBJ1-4	TGCGCCAGCAGCCAAGCTCCTCCTAGGGCAGCACAAGACGAAAAACTGTTTTTT	CASSQAPPRAAQDEKLFF
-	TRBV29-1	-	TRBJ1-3	TGCAGCGTCAGCCAGCCGAGCTCTGGAAACACCATATATTTT	CSVSQPSSGNTIYF
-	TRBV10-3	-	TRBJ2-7	TGTGCCATCAGTGAGGAACCCTACGAGCAGTACTTC	CAISEEPYEQYF
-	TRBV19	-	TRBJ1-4	TGTGCCAGTAGTGGGATGGGAAAAAATGAAAAACTGTTTTTT	CASSGMGKNEKLFF
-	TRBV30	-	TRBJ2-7	TGTGCCTGGAGACCTACAGGGTTGGATGACGAGCAGTACTTC	CAWRPTGLDDEQYF
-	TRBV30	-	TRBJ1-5	TGTGCCTGTCAGGACCACAAAAATCAGCCCCAGCATTTT	CACQDHKNQPQHF
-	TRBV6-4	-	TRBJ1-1	TGTGCCAGCCTAGGAAGTAGGGGGGGCATCAACACTGAAGCTTTCTTT	CASLGSRGGINTEAFF
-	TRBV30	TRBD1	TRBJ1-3	TGTGCCTGGAGTTGGACAGGAGGAAACACCATATATTTT	CAWSWTGGNTIYF
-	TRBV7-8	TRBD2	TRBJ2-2	TGTGCCAGCAGCGTACCCCTAGCGGGGGGGCGACCCGGGGAGCTGTTTTTT	CASSVPLAGGRPGELFF
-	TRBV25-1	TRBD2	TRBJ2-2	TGTGCCAGTGCCTCTAGCGGGAGCGCCGGGGAGCTGTTTTTT	CASASSGSAGELFF
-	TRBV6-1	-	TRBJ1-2	TGTGCCAGCAGTGAACGGGGTCAGGGCTACACCTTC	CASSERGQGYTF
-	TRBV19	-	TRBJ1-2	TGTGCCAGTCGGTCAAACTATGGCTACACCTTC	CASRSNYGYTF